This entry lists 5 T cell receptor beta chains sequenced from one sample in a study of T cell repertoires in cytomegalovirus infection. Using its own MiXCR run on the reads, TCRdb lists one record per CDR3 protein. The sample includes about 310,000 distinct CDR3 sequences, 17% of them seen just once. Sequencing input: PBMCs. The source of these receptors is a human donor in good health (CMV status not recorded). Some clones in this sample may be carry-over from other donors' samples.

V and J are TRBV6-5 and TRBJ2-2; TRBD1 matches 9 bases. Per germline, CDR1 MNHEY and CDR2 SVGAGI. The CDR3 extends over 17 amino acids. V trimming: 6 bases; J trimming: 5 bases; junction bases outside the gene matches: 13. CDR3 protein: CASSPRPTGGITGELFF. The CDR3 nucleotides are TGTGCCAGCAGCCCCCGTCCGACAGGGGGTATAACCGGGGAGCTGTTTTTT.

DNA of the CDR3: TGCGCCAGCAGTAGACCGGGACAGGGGACAAGACCTTATGGCTACACCTTC. It translates to CASSRPGQGTRPYGYTF. The genes are TRBV23-1 and TRBJ1-2; 10 positions match TRBD1. TRBV23-1 is placed among ORFs of uncertain function. With V trimmed by 5 bases and J by 5 bases, 14 bases remained unmatched. The length of the CDR3 is 17 residues.

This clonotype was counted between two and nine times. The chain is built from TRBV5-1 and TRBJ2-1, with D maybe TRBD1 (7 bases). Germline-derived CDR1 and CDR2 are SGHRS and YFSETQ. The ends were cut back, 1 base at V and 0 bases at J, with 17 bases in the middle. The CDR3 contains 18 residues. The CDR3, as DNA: TGCGCCAGCAGCTTGATCCCCCAGGGGGGTAGCTCCTACAATGAGCAGTTCTTC. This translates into CASSLIPQGGSSYNEQFF.

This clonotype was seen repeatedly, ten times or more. CDR3 sequence reads: CASSPMGVTSTDTQYF. In nucleotides, the CDR3 is TGTGCCAGCAGCCCAATGGGGGTAACTAGCACAGATACGCAGTATTTT. The genes are TRBV7-3 and TRBJ2-3; D could derive from TRBD1 or TRBD2 (5 bases each). CDR1 SGHTA and CDR2 FQGTGA come from the germline V gene. The germline V and J ends were trimmed by 5 bases and 0 bases, with 15 bases remaining between them. The CDR3 spans 16 residues.

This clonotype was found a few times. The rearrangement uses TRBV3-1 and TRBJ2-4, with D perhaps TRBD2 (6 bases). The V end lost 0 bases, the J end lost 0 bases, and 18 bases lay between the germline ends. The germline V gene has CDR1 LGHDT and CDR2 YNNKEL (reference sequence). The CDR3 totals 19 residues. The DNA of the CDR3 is TGTGCCAGCAGCCAAGATATACGGGGGATCCCACTAGCCAAAAACATTCAGTACTTC. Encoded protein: CASSQDIRGIPLAKNIQYF.